This T cell receptor (beta chain) was recorded in a study of blood T cell repertoires in COVID-19. Study-level background: Specimens from acute and convalescent COVID-19 originated in the United States, Italy and Spain.

In the authors' workflow: By means of reference gene primer amplification, nucleated cell counts were estimated. Only in-frame clones appear in the TCRdb table, and some are missing; sequencing was by immunoSEQ multiplex PCR. V, J and clone size were drawn from that table, and D and trimming were deduced from the DNA. The sample records 150,000 to 200,000 clones, about 89% being singletons. V shed 3 bases and J 0 bases; nucleotides not matched to a gene: 7. The CDR3 loop spans 16 amino acids. Germline CDR1 is KGHSH and CDR2 is LQKENI. This clonotype was obtained from an older man with acute or convalescent COVID-19. This sequence joins TRBV18 and TRBJ2-5, with TRBD1 matching over 7 bases. The specimen sequenced was peripheral blood. This chain's CDR3 is CASSPFGQAYQETQYF. CDR3 coding DNA: TGTGCCAGCTCACCTTTTGGACAGGCGTACCAAGAGACCCAGTACTTC.